These 5 T cell receptor beta chains came from one sample sequenced in a study of quantifying T cell responses using KT2 cells. As for the study in general: Reverse transcription used primers in the TCR alpha and beta constant regions.

An oligo carrying a UMI was ligated to the cDNA 3' end. First-round PCR used roughly 4 cycles and beta primers RC1.1 and RC1.2 covering TRBC1 and TRBC2. TCRdb re-called the UMI-ligation and nested PCR reads with MiXCR, one entry per CDR3 protein. The repertoire consists of tens of thousands of distinct CDR3 sequences, with 7.3% occurring once and the leading ten covering roughly 14%. The sequenced sample was PBMCs spiked with cells of the T cell clone KT2. The receptors derive from a human donor.

This clonotype appeared a few times. The V call is TRBV18, the J call TRBJ2-3; TRBD1 aligns across 9 bases. CDR1 KGHSH and CDR2 LQKENI come from the germline V gene. With V trimmed by 4 bases and J by 4 bases, 3 bases remained unmatched. This CDR3 is built from 14 residues. The CDR3 DNA follows: TGTGCCAGCTCACGCGGGACAGGGTCAGATACGCAGTATTTT. Translation: CASSRGTGSDTQYF. The full variable domain, rest sourced from reference TRBV18 and TRBJ2-3, is NAGVMQNPRHLVRRRGQEARLRCSPMKGHSHVYWYRQLPEEGLKFMVYLQKENIIDESGMPKERFSAEFPKEGPSILRIQQVVRGDSAAYFCASSRGTGSDTQYFGPGTRLTVL.

This clonotype was observed at least ten times. The chain is built from TRBV12-3 or TRBV12-4 and TRBJ2-7, with D possibly being TRBD2 (5 bases). The length of the CDR3 is 12 residues. V was shortened by 5 bases and J by 5 bases, with 10 bases between the two germline ends. CDR3 bases: TGTGCCAGCAGTGCGGGTTTCGACGAGCAGTACTTC. It translates to CASSAGFDEQYF.

In its sample, this clonotype was seen many times. V and J are TRBV19 and TRBJ2-1; D tentatively reads TRBD1 or TRBD2 (5 bases each). The CDR3 runs 17 residues. V was shortened by 7 bases and J by 0 bases, with 19 bases between the two germline ends. Germline values: CDR1 LNHDA, CDR2 SQIVND (reference sequence). The CDR3 DNA reads as TGTGCCAGTACTTTAAACCGGGACGTGAGCTCCTACAATGAGCAGTTCTTC. Translation: CASTLNRDVSSYNEQFF.

In its sample, this clonotype was seen many times. The chain joins TRBV11-1 to TRBJ2-3; 8 positions agree with TRBD1. The CDR3 is 17 amino acids. Germline V lookup: CDR1 SGHAT, CDR2 FQDESV (reference sequence). With V trimmed by 5 bases and J by 3 bases, 13 bases remained unmatched. The CDR3 DNA reads as TGTGCCAGCAGCCCCGACAGGGGCCCTATGGGGACAGATACGCAGTATTTT. It encodes CASSPDRGPMGTDTQYF. The full variable domain, completed using reference TRBV11-1 and TRBJ2-3, is EAEVAQSPRYKITEKSQAVAFWCDPISGHATLYWYRQILGQGPELLVQFQDESVVDDSQLPKDRFSAERLKGVDSTLKIQPAELGDSAMYLCASSPDRGPMGTDTQYFGPGTRLTVL.

This clonotype appeared many times. The rearrangement uses TRBV6-5 and TRBJ2-5; the match to TRBD2 covers 8 bases. The CDR3 is 15 amino acids. CDR1 is MNHEY and CDR2 is SVGAGI in the germline V gene. V was clipped by 8 bases and J by 4 bases; unmatched bases: 12. The CDR3 sequence is CASLNYGGGSETQYF. The CDR3, as DNA: TGTGCCAGCCTAAACTATGGCGGGGGGTCAGAGACCCAGTACTTC.